This TCR beta chain stems from a study of blood T cell repertoires in COVID-19 (dated by TCRdb to the early 2020s). For the wider study: Collaborator samples came from the United States, Italy and Spain and covered acute and convalescent phases of COVID-19. The material from the prospective study consisted of cDNA or gDNA derived from T cells, B-cell-depleted T cells, or PBMCs. The sample metadata nearly always contained a de-identified subject ID, COVID-19 status, age in years and sex. The samples were drawn from the first 160 participants of the ongoing ImmuneRACE study and from 950 to 1,500 subjects provided by 6 global collaborators. Where available, HLA class I and class II types were obtained from metadata supplied by the sample provider rather than from assay-based typing. The repertoires were released in a freely available public database intended as a resource for research on the immune response to SARS-CoV-2. Subjects who had been exposed to COVID-19, were actively infected with it, or had recovered from it provided the deeply sampled blood TCRbeta repertoires that made up the dataset.

Regarding this clone: The specificity of this receptor is unknown. No much larger clonotype is one base removed from it; base qualities were not supplied.

Collaborating institutions collected whole blood in K2EDTA tubes following their own protocols. Collaborator samples were shipped for TCRbeta analysis as frozen whole blood, isolated PBMCs, or DNA extracted from either sample type. Including cysteine and phenylalanine, the CDR3 has 17 amino acids. Only CDR3 DNA remains: 51 bases, in frame from the first base. Per the germline V gene, SGHDN is the CDR1 and FVKESK is the CDR2. Trimming accounts for 0 bases at V and 3 bases at J, while the number of junction bases matched to no gene is 8. TCRbeta CDR3 regions were amplified from genomic DNA by means of the immunoSEQ Assay, a bias-controlled multiplex PCR. On the study's bioinformatics: Nucleated cell counts per sample were estimated from amplification of reference gene primers within the assay. To quantify the absolute abundance of each unique TCRbeta CDR3 rearrangement, sequence reads were collapsed and filtered. For each sample, productive Simpson clonality was calculated by taking the square root of Simpson's diversity index across productive rearrangements. Entries here come from immuneACCESS through TCRdb and include only in-frame sequences with V and J called. Some clones fail to appear in such tables; in the studies checked, an unresolved V gene covers under half of the shortfall, and the cause of the remainder is unknown. The D gene and trimming were derived from the DNA, and the V and J assignments and clone size from that table. This sample has fewer than 200,000 clones in its table, and around 85% of those were observed once. About 9.4% of the sample goes to the ten largest clones.

Beyond this particular receptor, the publication reports: How much clinical and demographic metadata was included differed by source and by participant, and the metadata was provided uncurated.

The TCR originated in a woman aged 80 or older with acute or convalescent COVID-19. The sample consisted of peripheral blood. The rearrangement joined TRBV14 to TRBJ2-3, and 8 junctional nucleotides match TRBD1. The nucleotide sequence is given as TGTGCCAGCAGCCAAGATAGTACGGACAGGGTTACAGATACGCAGTATTTT. Translated, it reads CASSQDSTDRVTDTQYF.